These 29 T cell receptor beta chains came from one sample sequenced in a study of T cell repertoires in cytomegalovirus infection (dated by TCRdb to about 2019). Sequencing instrument: Illumina HiSeq 1500. TCRdb reran the public reads through fastp at Q25 and MiXCR, keeping productive beta chains. When rows share a CDR3 protein, they turn into one entry using the most common DNA and genes. Present in this sample are around 530,000 distinct CDR3 sequences, about a quarter of which were seen just once. The biggest ten clones account for roughly 13% of the sample. The specimen was PBMCs. The receptors come from a human donor in good health (CMV status not recorded). Some clones in this sample may be carry-over from other donors' samples.

The chain carries TRBV3-1 and TRBJ2-1; TRBD2 agrees at 10 bases. The germline CDR1 and CDR2 sequences are LGHDT and YNNKEL (reference sequence). The CDR3 consists of 16 residues. The junction had 8 bases not matched to a gene; V was cut back by 5 bases and J by 4 bases. The CDR3 nucleotides read TGTGCCAGCAGCTTATCCAGCGGGAGGGCTTACAATGAGCAGTTCTTC. Translating gives CASSLSSGRAYNEQFF.

This clonotype was recorded many times. The gene calls are TRBV7-2 and TRBJ1-3, with D maybe TRBD1 (5 bases). The CDR3 runs to 16 residues. CDR1 is SGHTA and CDR2 is FQGNSA in the germline V gene. The V end lost 3 bases, the J end lost 2 bases, and 14 bases lay between the germline ends. The CDR3 loop is CASSFPSDSAGNTIYF. CDR3 nucleotides: TGTGCCAGCAGCTTTCCCTCCGACAGTGCTGGAAACACCATATATTTT.

There are a few counts of this clonotype. The genes are TRBV11-2 and TRBJ2-1; D may be TRBD2 (6 bases). This CDR3 has 15 residues. The germline V gene encodes CDR1 SGHAT and CDR2 FQNNGV. Deletions cut 5 bases from V and 3 bases from J, with 14 bases between. For the CDR3, the DNA is TGTGCCAGCAGCCCCACGGGACTTGTCTACAATGAGCAGTTCTTC. Translated, it gives CASSPTGLVYNEQFF.

The CDR3 reads CASSANRVIQHF. For the CDR3, the DNA is TGTGCCAGCAGTGCGAACAGGGTTATCCAGCATTTT. The chain is built from TRBV6-1 and TRBJ1-5, with a weak D call TRBD1 (6 bases). The CDR3 has 12 amino acids. The V end lost 4 bases, the J end lost 12 bases, and 13 bases lay between the germline ends. Germline CDR1 is MNHNS and CDR2 is SASEGT.

There are a few counts of this clonotype. The chain couples TRBV2 to TRBJ2-5, with 10 bases matching TRBD2. The V segment lost 4 bases and the J segment 5 bases; nucleotides outside the gene matches: 10. Looked up from germline, CDR1 is SNHLY and CDR2 is FYNNEI. The CDR3 contains 16 residues. The CDR3 loop reads CASSGTSGIWVETQYF. DNA of the CDR3: TGTGCCAGCAGTGGAACTAGCGGGATCTGGGTGGAGACCCAGTACTTC.

This clonotype was seen a few times. The rearrangement links TRBV29-1 to TRBJ1-4; a weak D match, TRBD1 (6 bases). Deletions cut 6 bases from V and 4 bases from J, with 15 bases between. The CDR3 sequence is 14 residues long. Germline CDR1 reads SQVTM; CDR2 reads ANQGSEA. The CDR3: CSVGTGRNNEKLFF. The CDR3 coding sequence is TGCAGCGTCGGAACAGGGAGGAATAATGAAAAACTGTTTTTT.

This clonotype showed up many times. V gene TRBV7-2 combines with J gene TRBJ1-1; D unclear. The CDR3 is 12 amino acids. The germline V and J ends were trimmed by 5 bases and 11 bases, with 15 bases remaining between them. The germline V gene has CDR1 SGHTA and CDR2 FQGNSA. In DNA, the CDR3 is TGTGCCAGCAGCCACAGACCCACTACCGCTTTCTTT. As protein: CASSHRPTTAFF.

The chain carries TRBV9 and TRBJ2-4; weak D call: TRBD1 (6 bases). The V end was cut by 0 bases, the J end by 6 bases, with 16 bases between. Germline assignment: CDR1 SGDLS and CDR2 YYNGEE. The CDR3 spans 16 residues. The CDR3 here is CASSVGPGQLGNIQYF. DNA of the CDR3: TGTGCCAGCAGCGTAGGCCCCGGACAGCTAGGAAACATTCAGTACTTC.

Note on this clonotype: This may stem from a read error, because a much larger clone lies one nucleotide away. CDR3 in amino acids: CVSSRGANEKLFF. CDR3 DNA: TGTGTCAGCAGCCGCGGCGCCAATGAAAAACTGTTTTTT. The chain joins TRBV7-2 to TRBJ1-4; D gene uncertain. CDR1 is SGHTA, CDR2 FQGNSA, per germline. This CDR3 region has 13 residues.

The genes are TRBV6-1 and TRBJ2-3; 7 bases align to TRBD1. Germline V gives CDR1 MNHNS, CDR2 SASEGT. This CDR3 contains 17 residues. V gave up 6 bases and J gave up 4 bases; unmatched junction bases: 16. This CDR3 reads CASRKWERQGQPDTQYF. The DNA for the CDR3 is TGTGCCAGCAGGAAATGGGAACGACAGGGACAACCAGATACGCAGTATTTT.

The V call is TRBV5-1, the J call TRBJ1-6; 9 nucleotides align to TRBD1. CDR1 and CDR2 (germline): SGHRS, YFSETQ. With V trimmed by 4 bases and J by 10 bases, 6 bases remained unmatched. The CDR3 consists of 14 residues. The CDR3 DNA reads TGCGCCAGCAGCGCACAGGGGGCTGGGTCACCCCTCCACTTT. It specifies CASSAQGAGSPLHF.

The chain has TRBV28 and TRBJ2-1; D is possibly TRBD1 (6 bases). Deletions cut 6 bases from V and 2 bases from J, with 14 bases between. The germline V gene has CDR1 MDHEN and CDR2 SYDVKM. This CDR3 has 15 amino acids. CDR3 in DNA: TGTGCCAGCAGCTCCGGACAGAGTGCCTACAATGAGCAGTTCTTC. Encoded protein: CASSSGQSAYNEQFF.

The chain joins TRBV27 to TRBJ1-2; 9 positions agree with TRBD1. The CDR3 contains 16 residues. The V gene's germline CDR1 is MNHEY and CDR2 SMNVEV (reference sequence). Germline trimming cut 3 bases from V and 2 bases from J; bases unmatched to any gene: 7. CDR3 amino acids: CASSLPGQGTNYGYTF. DNA for the CDR3: TGTGCCAGCAGTTTGCCCGGACAGGGGACGAACTATGGCTACACCTTC.

This clonotype showed up many times. This rearrangement joins TRBV7-2 to TRBJ2-5; D remains ambiguous. The length of the CDR3 is 13 residues. Germline V gene sequence: CDR1 SGHTA, CDR2 FQGNSA. Deletions cut 7 bases from V and 0 bases from J, with 9 bases between. CDR3 protein: CASTSSYQETQYF. Here the CDR3 DNA reads TGTGCCAGCACATCGAGTTACCAAGAGACCCAGTACTTC.

This clonotype was seen more than once but under ten times. The chain uses TRBV11-3 and TRBJ2-4; D gene uncertain. Germline loops: CDR1 SGHNT, CDR2 YENEEA. Trimming pared 6 bases from V and 5 bases from J, leaving 11 bases between. The length of the CDR3 is 13 residues. CDR3: CASSTGPQNIQYF. As DNA, the CDR3 is TGTGCCAGCAGTACGGGCCCACAAAACATTCAGTACTTC.

Ten or more counts support this clonotype. The chain joins TRBV7-8 to TRBJ1-5, with D unclear. This CDR3 has 16 residues. The V and J ends lost 6 bases and 3 bases respectively, with 18 bases between them. CDR1 SGHVS and CDR2 FQNEAQ come from the germline V gene. The CDR3 here is CASSSGEVNINQPQHF. In DNA, the CDR3 is TGTGCCAGCAGTAGCGGGGAGGTTAACATCAATCAGCCCCAGCATTTT. The variable domain in full, with the rest retrieved from reference TRBV7-8 and TRBJ1-5, is GAGVSQSPRYKVAKRGQDVALRCDPISGHVSLFWYQQALGQGPEFLTYFQNEAQLDKSGLPSDRFFAERPEGSVSTLKIQRTQQEDSAVYLCASSSGEVNINQPQHFGDGTRLSIL.

The gene calls are TRBV5-4 and TRBJ2-4; TRBD2 aligns across 9 bases. CDR1 and CDR2 (germline): SGHNT, YYREEE (reference sequence). The CDR3 extends over 15 amino acids. V gave up 1 base and J gave up 4 bases; unmatched junction bases: 3. CDR3 residues: CASSLSSGTKNIQYF. CDR3 DNA sequence: TGTGCCAGCAGCTTGTCTAGCGGGACTAAAAACATTCAGTACTTC.

This clonotype showed up many times. The chain combines TRBV7-6 with TRBJ2-5; TRBD1 matches at 7 bases. V was clipped by 5 bases and J by 5 bases; unmatched bases: 8. The germline gives CDR1 SGHVS, CDR2 FNYEAQ. This CDR3 region has 14 residues. CDR3 protein: CASSRRDSWETQYF. DNA for the CDR3: TGTGCCAGCAGCCGTCGGGACAGTTGGGAGACCCAGTACTTC.

This sequence joins TRBV12-3 or TRBV12-4 and TRBJ2-6, with D hard to call. This CDR3 is built from 18 residues. V lost 7 bases and J lost 4, with 23 bases in between. CDR3 nucleotide sequence: TGTGCCAGCACCTCCCCCGATGTGGGTTATGGCGGGGCCAACGTCCTGACTTTC. Encoded protein: CASTSPDVGYGGANVLTF.

This clonotype was recorded at least ten times. This rearrangement joins TRBV7-2 to TRBJ2-2, with no clear D. The V and J ends lost 1 base and 4 bases respectively, with 13 bases between them. The CDR3 loop spans 16 amino acids. Looked up from germline, CDR1 is SGHTA and CDR2 is FQGNSA. CDR3 in DNA: TGTGCCAGCAGCTTAGGAGCAGATACAATCACCGGGGAGCTGTTTTTT. It encodes CASSLGADTITGELFF.

The chain links TRBV19 to TRBJ2-1; D unclear. Germline CDR1 and CDR2: LNHDA and SQIVND (reference sequence). The CDR3 has 14 residues. V shed 7 bases and J shed 8 bases, with 18 bases lying between them. CDR3 sequence (DNA): TGTGCCAGTAAAGACCATCATGGTTTGGATGAGCAGTTCTTC. Its translation: CASKDHHGLDEQFF.

The V call is TRBV7-2, the J call TRBJ1-4; D is possibly TRBD1 (6 bases). CDR3 size: 17 residues. V was clipped by 5 bases and J by 10 bases, with 26 bases between them. The V gene's germline CDR1 is SGHTA and CDR2 FQGNSA. CDR3 sequence: CASSASLLQGKGGKLFF. The DNA of the CDR3 is TGTGCCAGCAGCGCCTCCCTATTACAGGGAAAAGGGGGAAAACTGTTTTTT. Full variable domain (rest looked up from reference TRBV7-2 and TRBJ1-4): GAGVSQSPSNKVTEKGKDVELRCDPISGHTALYWYRQSLGQGLEFLIYFQGNSAPDKSGLPSDRFSAERTGGSVSTLTIQRTQQEDSAVYLCASSASLLQGKGGKLFFGSGTQLSVL.

This chain connects TRBV19 to TRBJ1-2; 9 bases are shared with TRBD1. Germline V gives CDR1 LNHDA, CDR2 SQIVND (reference sequence). The CDR3 has 16 amino acids. The ends lost 5 bases at V and 5 bases at J; junction bases unmatched: 12. CDR3 in amino acids: CASSPGTGRPGYGYTF. CDR3 sequence (DNA): TGTGCCAGTAGTCCTGGGACAGGGCGACCCGGATATGGCTACACCTTC.

The chain has TRBV6-6 and TRBJ2-1; 9 bases line up with TRBD2. The CDR3 extends over 16 amino acids. With V trimmed by 4 bases and J by 4 bases, 8 bases remained unmatched. CDR1 MNHNY and CDR2 SVGAGI come from the germline V gene (reference sequence). The CDR3 nucleotides read TGTGCCAGCAGTTCCCCTAGCGGGGAGGGGTACAATGAGCAGTTCTTC. It encodes CASSSPSGEGYNEQFF.

This clonotype was recorded many times. The CDR3, as DNA: TGTGCCAGCAGCAGGACTAGCGGGAGGGTCAAAAACATTCAGTACTTC. It is translated as CASSRTSGRVKNIQYF. J is TRBJ2-4 and V is TRBV7-2; TRBD2 matches 15 bases. The V segment lost 5 bases and the J segment 3 bases; nucleotides outside the gene matches: 2. CDR1 is SGHTA and CDR2 is FQGNSA in the germline V gene. There are 16 residues in the CDR3.

This clonotype was observed a few times. The chain uses TRBV6-1 and TRBJ2-7, with TRBD2 matching over 13 bases. The CDR3 sequence is 15 residues long. Per germline, CDR1 MNHNS and CDR2 SASEGT. The trim removed 3 bases at V and 4 bases at J, leaving 3 bases unmatched. For the CDR3, the DNA is TGTGCCAGCAGTGACTGGACTAGCGGGAGTTACGAGCAGTACTTC. Protein: CASSDWTSGSYEQYF.

The chain combines TRBV7-2 with TRBJ2-3; 7 positions match TRBD2. From germline, CDR1 is SGHTA and CDR2 FQGNSA. The ends lost 7 bases at V and 1 base at J; junction bases unmatched: 8. This CDR3 contains 15 residues. CDR3 DNA sequence: TGTGCCAGCAACAAGGCGGGAGACCGCACAGATACGCAGTATTTT. It translates to CASNKAGDRTDTQYF.

This clonotype was found many times. This chain connects TRBV7-2 to TRBJ2-1; 10 bases line up with TRBD2. Trimming at V came to 5 bases and at J to 6 bases, leaving 7 bases not matched to a gene. CDR1 is SGHTA, CDR2 FQGNSA, per germline. The CDR3 spans 15 residues. Here the CDR3 reads CASSRLAGDANEQFF. In DNA, the CDR3 is TGTGCCAGCAGCCGGCTAGCGGGGGACGCCAATGAGCAGTTCTTC.

The chain has TRBV12-5 and TRBJ2-7; D remains unclear. Trimming cost V 5 bases and J 6 bases, with 11 bases left between them. The CDR3 length is 12 residues. Germline CDR1 and CDR2: LGHNT and FRNRAP. CDR3 sequence: CASGPDIREQYF. Written as DNA, the CDR3 is TGTGCTAGTGGTCCCGACATCCGCGAGCAGTACTTC.